These 10 T cell receptor beta chains were sequenced from one sample in a study of cytomegalovirus exposure and HLA in healthy donors. Method: immunoSEQ multiplex PCR; TCRdb's copy keeps in-frame clones and lacks some. Of under 100,000 clones in the sample, 85% to 95% were seen once. Specimen: PBMCs. Receptors originate from a woman between 18 and 30 years old in good health and CMV-seronegative.

The V and J genes are TRBV29-1 and TRBJ1-3; a weak D match, TRBD1 (6 bases). This CDR3 is 13 amino acids long. V was trimmed by 5 bases and J by 3 bases, leaving 11 bases between them. CDR1 is SQVTM and CDR2 is ANQGSEA in the germline V gene. The CDR3 DNA follows: TGCAGCGTTTCGGGGGGCTTTGGAAACACCATATATTTT. Translated: CSVSGGFGNTIYF.

The V call is TRBV11-3, the J call TRBJ2-2; D is possibly TRBD1 (6 bases). Germline CDR1 is SGHNT and CDR2 is YENEEA. Trimming removed 3 bases from V and 6 bases from J, with 8 bases in between. This CDR3 comprises 13 residues. The CDR3 region is CASSFEGAGELFF. The CDR3 region has the DNA TGTGCCAGCAGCTTTGAGGGGGCCGGGGAGCTGTTTTTT.

The chain carries TRBV5-6 and TRBJ2-2, with D maybe TRBD1 (5 bases). This CDR3 comprises 15 residues. CDR1 and CDR2 from the germline V gene are SGHDT and YYEEEE. The V gene lost 2 bases and the J gene lost 1 base, with 9 bases spanning the gap. CDR3 DNA: TGTGCCAGCAGCTTCTTTGACAGGAACACCGGGGAGCTGTTTTTT. It codes for CASSFFDRNTGELFF.

This clone was recorded once. This chain joins TRBV14 and TRBJ2-7; the D is unclear. V lost 3 bases to trimming and J lost 6 bases, with 18 bases between them. The CDR3 extends over 15 amino acids. The germline gives CDR1 SGHDN, CDR2 FVKESK. The CDR3 region has the DNA TGTGCCAGCAGCCAGAAACTTGACTTTTTAGGCGAGCAGTACTTC. Amino acid sequence: CASSQKLDFLGEQYF.

This chain joins TRBV18 and TRBJ1-1, with 8 nucleotides matching TRBD1. Per germline, CDR1 KGHSH and CDR2 LQKENI. The V segment lost 4 bases and the J segment 0 bases; nucleotides outside the gene matches: 4. This CDR3 region has 15 residues. The CDR3 nucleotides are TGTGCCAGCTCACTCGGACAGGGACTGAACACTGAAGCTTTCTTT. It specifies CASSLGQGLNTEAFF.

The chain employs TRBV9 and TRBJ2-2, with 14 bases identical to TRBD2. Losses at the gene ends were 0 bases for V and 7 bases for J; bases not matched to a gene: 8. This CDR3 is built from 18 residues. Germline CDR1 reads SGDLS; CDR2 reads YYNGEE. The CDR3: CASSVGGGGLAGGGELFF. In nucleotides, the CDR3 is TGTGCCAGCAGCGTAGGGGGTGGCGGACTAGCGGGGGGCGGGGAGCTGTTTTTT.

V is TRBV4-3 and J is TRBJ1-3, with D tentatively TRBD1 (6 bases). The ends were cut back, 4 bases at V and 4 bases at J, with 14 bases in the middle. The CDR3 loop spans 15 amino acids. CDR1 LGHNA and CDR2 YSLEER come from the germline V gene. This CDR3 is CASSRITGRGNTIYF. DNA of the CDR3: TGCGCCAGCAGCCGTATAACAGGGCGAGGAAACACCATATATTTT.

The V and J genes are TRBV27 and TRBJ1-2, with D perhaps TRBD1 (5 bases). Germline-derived CDR1 and CDR2 are MNHEY and SMNVEV (reference sequence). The length of the CDR3 is 17 residues. V lost 2 bases and J 4 bases, leaving 20 bases between the germline ends. This CDR3 reads CASSLLLSRGGFYGYTF. As DNA, the CDR3 is TGTGCCAGCAGTTTACTACTCTCCCGGGGGGGGTTCTATGGCTACACCTTC.

This chain links TRBV19 with TRBJ1-2, with a weak D call TRBD1 (5 bases). CDR3 length: 15 residues. Per the germline V gene, CDR1 is LNHDA and CDR2 is SQIVND (reference sequence). Trimming stripped 7 bases from V and 6 bases from J, with 21 bases between. DNA for the CDR3: TGTGCCAGTACCTCTCCGCAGGGTACTATAGATGGCTACACCTTC. Translating it yields CASTSPQGTIDGYTF.

The gene calls are TRBV7-2 and TRBJ2-7, with D possibly TRBD2 on 6 matching bases. V lost 4 bases, J lost 3 bases, and 10 bases lay in between. The CDR3 contains 13 residues. The germline V gene encodes CDR1 SGHTA and CDR2 FQGNSA. The CDR3 region has the DNA TGTGCCAGCAGCTCGGGACTGTTCTACGAGCAGTACTTC. Protein: CASSSGLFYEQYF.